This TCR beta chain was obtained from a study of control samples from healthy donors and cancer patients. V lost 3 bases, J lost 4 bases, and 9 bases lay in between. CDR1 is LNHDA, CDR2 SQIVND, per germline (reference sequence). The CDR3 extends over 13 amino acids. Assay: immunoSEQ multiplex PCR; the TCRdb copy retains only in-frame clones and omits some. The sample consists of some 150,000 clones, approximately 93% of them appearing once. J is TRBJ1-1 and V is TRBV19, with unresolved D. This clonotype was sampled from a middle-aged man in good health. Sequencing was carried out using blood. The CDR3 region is CASSMMLGTEAFF. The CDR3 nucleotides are TGTGCCAGTAGTATGATGCTGGGCACTGAAGCTTTCTTT. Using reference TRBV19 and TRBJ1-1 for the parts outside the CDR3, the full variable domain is DGGITQSPKYLFRKEGQNVTLSCEQNLNHDAMYWYRQDPGQGLRLIYYSQIVNDFQKGDIAEGYSVSREKKESFPLTVTSAQKNPTAFYLCASSMMLGTEAFFGQGTRLTVV.